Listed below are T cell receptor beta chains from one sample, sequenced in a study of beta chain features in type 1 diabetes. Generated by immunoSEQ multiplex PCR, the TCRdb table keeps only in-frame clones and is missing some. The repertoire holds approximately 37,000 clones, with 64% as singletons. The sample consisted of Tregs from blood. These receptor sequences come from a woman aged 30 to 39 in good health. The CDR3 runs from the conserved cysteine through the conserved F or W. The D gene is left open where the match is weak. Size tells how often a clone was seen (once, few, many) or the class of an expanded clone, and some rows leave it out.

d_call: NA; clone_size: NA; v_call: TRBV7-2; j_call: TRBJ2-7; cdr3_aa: CASSLWAGRYYEQYF; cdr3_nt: TGTGCCAGCAGCTTATGGGCGGGACGATACTACGAGCAGTACTTC
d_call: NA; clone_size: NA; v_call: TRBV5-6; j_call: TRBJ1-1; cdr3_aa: CASSLVWQENTEAFF; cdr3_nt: TGTGCCAGCAGCTTGGTTTGGCAGGAGAACACTGAAGCTTTCTTT
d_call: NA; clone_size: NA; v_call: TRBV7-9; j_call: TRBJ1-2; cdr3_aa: CASSFSVWAGYTF; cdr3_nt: TGTGCCAGCAGCTTCTCGGTGTGGGCAGGCTACACCTTC
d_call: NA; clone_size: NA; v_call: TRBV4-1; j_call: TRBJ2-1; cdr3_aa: CASSLLGVSYNEQFF; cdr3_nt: TGCGCCAGCAGCCTACTAGGCGTTTCCTACAATGAGCAGTTCTTC
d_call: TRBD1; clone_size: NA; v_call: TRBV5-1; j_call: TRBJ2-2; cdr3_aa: CASSLQGRANTGELFF; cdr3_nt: TGCGCCAGCAGCTTACAGGGGCGCGCGAACACCGGGGAGCTGTTTTTT
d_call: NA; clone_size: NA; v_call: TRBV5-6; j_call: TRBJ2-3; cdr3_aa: CASSLYDNGQYF; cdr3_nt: TGTGCCAGCAGCTTATATGACAATGGGCAGTATTTT
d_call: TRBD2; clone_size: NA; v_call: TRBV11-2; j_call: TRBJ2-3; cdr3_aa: CATAGTSGADTQYF; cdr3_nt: TGTGCCACCGCGGGGACTAGCGGGGCAGATACGCAGTATTTT
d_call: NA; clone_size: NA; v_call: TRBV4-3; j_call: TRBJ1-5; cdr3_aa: CASSQVLGAVGPQHF; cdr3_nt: TGCGCCAGCAGCCAAGTCTTGGGGGCGGTGGGGCCCCAGCATTTT
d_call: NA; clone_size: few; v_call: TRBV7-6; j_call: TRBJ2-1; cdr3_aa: CASSPRGYEQFF; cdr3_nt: TGTGCCAGCAGCCCCAGGGGATATGAGCAGTTCTTC
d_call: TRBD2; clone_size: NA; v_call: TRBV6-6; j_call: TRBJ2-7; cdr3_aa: CASSSGGRAYEQYF; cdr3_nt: TGTGCCAGCAGTTCCGGCGGGAGGGCCTACGAGCAGTACTTC